The source of this TCR beta chain is a study of post-analysis software for immune sequencing data. Study overall: Included among the disease courses, which were recorded for the cohort, were relapsing-remitting, secondary progressive and progressive-relapsing multiple sclerosis.

General study points: The study found significantly lower normalized Chao1 diversity in multiple sclerosis patients than in controls. With TRBV5-6, TRBV5-1 and TRBV20-1 included, a handful of TRBV segments were more frequent in patients than in controls. Under the F measure, samples that were prepared in one batch clustered strongly together.

As to this clonotype: Its target is unknown.

Prepared TCR beta cDNA libraries contained unique molecular identifiers. There were roughly 0.9 to 10 million T cells, and 510,000 or so cDNA molecules came from them. Each CDR3 protein is one row after TCRdb ran MiXCR on the PCR reads. Of some 700,000 distinct CDR3 sequences in the sample, about 60% are singletons; the top ten hold around 10%. The CDR3 is 14 amino acids. Trimming shortened V by 3 bases and J by 10 bases, and 18 bases separated the two germline ends. Sequenced sample: blood. This chain joins TRBV12-3 or TRBV12-4 and TRBJ1-1; tentatively, D is TRBD1 (5 bases). This receptor was obtained from a girl under 10 years old with multiple sclerosis. CDR3: CASSLRGGPQGAFF. CDR3 nucleotides: TGTGCCAGCAGTTTGAGGGGCGGACCTCAGGGAGCTTTCTTT.